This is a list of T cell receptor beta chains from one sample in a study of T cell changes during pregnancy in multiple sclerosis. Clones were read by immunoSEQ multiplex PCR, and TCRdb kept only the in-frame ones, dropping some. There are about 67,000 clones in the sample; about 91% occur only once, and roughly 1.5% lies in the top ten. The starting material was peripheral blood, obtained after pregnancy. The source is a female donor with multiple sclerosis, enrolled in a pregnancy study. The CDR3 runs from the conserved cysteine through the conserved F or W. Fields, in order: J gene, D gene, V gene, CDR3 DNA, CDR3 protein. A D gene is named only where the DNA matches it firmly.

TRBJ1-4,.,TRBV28,TGTGCCAGCAGTCCGAATGAAAAACTGTTTTTT,CASSPNEKLFF
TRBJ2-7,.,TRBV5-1,TGCGCCAGCAGCTTTAATCCTGAGAACTACGAGCAGTACTTC,CASSFNPENYEQYF
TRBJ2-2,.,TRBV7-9,TGTGCCAGCAGCTTAGAAACAGGGCCGGGCACCGGGGAGCTGTTTTTT,CASSLETGPGTGELFF
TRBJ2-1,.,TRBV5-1,TGCGCCAGCAGCTTGGAGTCGAGCTCCTACAATGAGCAGTTCTTC,CASSLESSSYNEQFF
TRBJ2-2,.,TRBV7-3,TGTGCCAGCAGCTTAGCACTTAACCCCCGCACCGGGGAGCTGTTTTTT,CASSLALNPRTGELFF
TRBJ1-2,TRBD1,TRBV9,TGTGCCAGCAGCGTAGAGGACAGGTCCTATGGCTACACCTTC,CASSVEDRSYGYTF
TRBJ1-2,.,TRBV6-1,TGTGCCAGCAACCCGGCAGGGAATTACGGCTACACCTTC,CASNPAGNYGYTF
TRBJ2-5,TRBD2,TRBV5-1,TGCGCCAGCAGCTTGGGTAGCGGGGAAGAGACCCAGTACTTC,CASSLGSGEETQYF
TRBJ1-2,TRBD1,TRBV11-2,TGTGCCAGCAGCTTAGATGGCAGGGGGCGAGATGGCTACACCTTC,CASSLDGRGRDGYTF
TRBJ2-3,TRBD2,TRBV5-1,TGCGCCAGCAGCTTGGGCGCTAGCGGGAGCACAGATACGCAGTATTTT,CASSLGASGSTDTQYF
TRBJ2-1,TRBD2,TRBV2,TGTGCCAGCAGGGTGACTAGCGGGAGGGCCGAGTCGTTCTTC,CASRVTSGRAESFF
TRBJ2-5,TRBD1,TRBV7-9,TGTGCCAGCAGCTACCCGGACAGGTTCATGGAGACCCAGTACTTC,CASSYPDRFMETQYF
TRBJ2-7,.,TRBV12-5,TGTGCTAGTGGGCCTCCGGAATTGAGAAAAAAGGAGTGGTACGAGCAGTACTTC,CASGPPELRKKEWYEQYF
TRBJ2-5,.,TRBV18,TGTGCCAGCTCACCCCAGAACCAAGAGACCCAGTACTTC,CASSPQNQETQYF
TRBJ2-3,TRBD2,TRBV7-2,TGTGCCAGCAGCGTGACTAGCGGGAAGGGCTTAAGAACAGATACGCAGTATTTT,CASSVTSGKGLRTDTQYF
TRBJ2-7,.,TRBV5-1,TGCGCCAGCAGCTCGGACAAGGTGAGGTACGAGCAGTACTTC,CASSSDKVRYEQYF
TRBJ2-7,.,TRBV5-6,TGTGCCAGCAGCTACCAGGGGCCCTACTACGAGCAGTACTTC,CASSYQGPYYEQYF
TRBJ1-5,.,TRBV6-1,TGTGCCAGCAGTGTCACACTAGCCCAGCATTTT,CASSVTLAQHF
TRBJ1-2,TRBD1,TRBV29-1,TGCAGCGTCGTCATCCGGGACAGGCAGCTCTATGGCTACACCTTC,CSVVIRDRQLYGYTF
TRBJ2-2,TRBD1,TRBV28,TGTGCCAGCAGGAACGGACAGGGGGAGACCGGGGAGCTGTTTTTT,CASRNGQGETGELFF
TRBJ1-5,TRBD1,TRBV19,TGTGCCAGTAGTATCGGGACAGGAGGCAATCAGCCCCAGCATTTT,CASSIGTGGNQPQHF
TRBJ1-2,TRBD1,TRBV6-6,TGTGCCAGCAGTTACTCTGGGACAGGAGATTACTATGGCTACACCTTC,CASSYSGTGDYYGYTF
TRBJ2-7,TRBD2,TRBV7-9,TGTGCCAGCGATACCCTAGCGGCGGACGAGCAGTACTTC,CASDTLAADEQYF
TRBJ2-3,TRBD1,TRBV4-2,TGTGCCAGCAGCCAAAGACAAGGGACAGGGGGGAGCACAGATACGCAGTATTTT,CASSQRQGTGGSTDTQYF
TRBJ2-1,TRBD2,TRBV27,TGTGCCAGCAGTTCAGGGAGACTAGCGGGGAACAATGAGCAGTTCTTC,CASSSGRLAGNNEQFF
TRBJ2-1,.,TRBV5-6,TGTGCCAGCAGCTTGGGCCTGGCGGGGCCGCAGGGTGAGCAGTTCTTC,CASSLGLAGPQGEQFF
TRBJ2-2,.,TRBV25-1,TGTGCCAGCTGTAGTGTCTCTACCGGGGAGCTGTTTTTT,CASCSVSTGELFF